These T cell receptor beta chains were read from a single sample in a study of blood T cell repertoires in COVID-19. Clones were sequenced by immunoSEQ multiplex PCR, and TCRdb holds only the in-frame ones, with some missing. Counted here are 150,000 or so clones, approximately 85% occurring once; the ten biggest clones make up roughly 1.2%. Sequencing was done on a sample of peripheral blood. The receptors derive from a man in his sixties who had recovered from COVID-19. CDR3s leave out the opening cysteine and the closing phenylalanine or tryptophan. Fields, in order: J gene, V gene, CDR3 protein.

>TRBJ2-7|TRBV6-5
ASSKRGGLYEQY
>TRBJ2-3|TRBV4-3
ASSQVGQITDTQY
>TRBJ2-2|TRBV9
ASSVSQSTGELF
>TRBJ1-1|TRBV6-6
AGSYSPGQGQTEAF
>TRBJ1-5|TRBV5-1
ASSPRGGDQPQH
>TRBJ1-6|TRBV3-1/TRBV3-2
ASSQDTRDTDSPLH
>TRBJ1-5|TRBV19
ASSIREAGQPQH
>TRBJ2-7|TRBV15
ATSILPRDRGLGQY
>TRBJ2-1|TRBV9
ASSVVTVYNEQF
>TRBJ1-6|TRBV3-1/TRBV3-2
ASSQNRVGNSPLH
>TRBJ1-2|TRBV4-2
ASSPSVEGNSLYGYT
>TRBJ2-1|TRBV24-1
ATSESGTSRLDSDEQF
>TRBJ1-3|TRBV19
ASRLDRVTGNTIY
>TRBJ1-2|TRBV6-6
ASSGADTRNYGYT
>TRBJ2-7|TRBV6-2/TRBV6-3
ASSRGTWAEQY
>TRBJ2-1|TRBV24-1
ATSAQDREFGEQF
>TRBJ2-7|TRBV27
ASSPRTDSYEQY
>TRBJ2-3|TRBV7-3
ASSFTSAEADTQY
>TRBJ2-3|TRBV3-1/TRBV3-2
ASSQDMGGAGDTQY
>TRBJ2-3|TRBV11-2
ASSSKPGGLTDTQY
>TRBJ1-1|TRBV10-3
AISEIGGAGRNTEAF
>TRBJ2-3|TRBV7-7
ASSVGLAGGPDTQY
>TRBJ2-3|TRBV6-5
ATTDSGGYTDTQY
>TRBJ1-6|TRBV7-9
ASSLGGTGANSPLH
>TRBJ2-2|TRBV29-1
SVGLRGGAGELF
>TRBJ1-5|TRBV10-3
AISATGGGQPQH
>TRBJ2-5|TRBV19
ASSSSGETQY
>TRBJ2-3|TRBV29-1
SVGKGMADTQY
>TRBJ1-2|TRBV9
ASSVDQGYGYT
>TRBJ2-7|TRBV2
ASSIGQGREQY
>TRBJ2-3|TRBV2
ASSPGLAGGSTDTQY
>TRBJ1-3|TRBV6-6
ASSSGTGSSGNTIY
>TRBJ1-6|TRBV7-9
ASSPGGTGRNSPLH
>TRBJ1-5|TRBV15
ATSRQQGANQPQH